What follows are 4 T cell receptor beta chains derived from one specimen sequenced in a study of cytomegalovirus exposure and HLA in healthy donors. Both 60 Vbeta primers and 13 Jbeta primers went into the PCR. Sequenced by immunoSEQ multiplex PCR; TCRdb stores in-frame clones only, minus some. The data hold some 140,000 clones, with 82% observed a single time. Sequenced material: PBMCs. The receptor set was obtained from a woman in her fifties or sixties in good health and CMV-seropositive.

The chain combines TRBV25-1 with TRBJ1-1; 10 positions agree with TRBD1. This CDR3 is 14 amino acids long. With V trimmed by 4 bases and J by 5 bases, 4 bases remained unmatched. The germline V gene encodes CDR1 MGHDK and CDR2 SYGVNS. The CDR3 DNA follows: TGTGCCAGCAGTGGTCGACAGGGGGCTACTGAAGCTTTCTTT. Protein sequence: CASSGRQGATEAFF.

J is TRBJ2-3 and V is TRBV5-5; 8 positions agree with TRBD2. CDR1 is SGHKS and CDR2 is YYEKEE in the germline V gene (reference sequence). Trimming took 4 bases from V and 5 from J; bases not matched to a gene: 6. The CDR3 spans 14 residues. The CDR3 DNA reads TGTGCCAGCAGCCTCGGACTAGCCTTAGATACGCAGTATTTT. Residues: CASSLGLALDTQYF.

V and J are TRBV5-4 and TRBJ1-6; 11 nucleotides line up with TRBD1. Per the germline V gene, CDR1 is SGHNT and CDR2 is YYREEE (reference sequence). This CDR3 region has 16 residues. Trimming removed 5 bases from V and 6 bases from J; junction bases left unmatched: 7. As DNA, the CDR3 is TGTGCCAGCAGATCGGACAGGGGGCGAAGTAATTCACCCCTCCACTTT. It is translated as CASRSDRGRSNSPLHF. The full variable domain, its missing parts supplied by reference TRBV5-4 and TRBJ1-6, is ETGVTQSPTHLIKTRGQQVTLRCSSQSGHNTVSWYQQALGQGPQFIFQYYREEENGRGNFPPRFSGLQFPNYSSELNVNALELDDSALYLCASRSDRGRSNSPLHFGNGTRLTVT.

The V and J genes are TRBV11-2 and TRBJ1-5, with D tentatively TRBD1 (5 bases). The CDR3 consists of 17 residues. The V gene's germline CDR1 is SGHAT and CDR2 FQNNGV. V was trimmed by 1 base and J by 0 bases, leaving 13 bases between them. The DNA of the CDR3 is TGTGCCAGCAGCTTAGGAGACAGTAGAAATAGCAATCAGCCCCAGCATTTT. It codes for CASSLGDSRNSNQPQHF.